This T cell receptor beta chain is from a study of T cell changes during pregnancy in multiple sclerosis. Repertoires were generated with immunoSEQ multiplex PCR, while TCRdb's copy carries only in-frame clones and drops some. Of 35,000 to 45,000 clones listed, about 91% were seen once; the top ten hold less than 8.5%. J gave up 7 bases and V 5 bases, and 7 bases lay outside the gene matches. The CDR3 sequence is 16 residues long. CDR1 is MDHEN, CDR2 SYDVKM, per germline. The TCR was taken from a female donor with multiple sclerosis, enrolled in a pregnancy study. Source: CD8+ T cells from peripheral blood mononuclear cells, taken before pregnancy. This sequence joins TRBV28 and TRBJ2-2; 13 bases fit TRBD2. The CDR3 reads CASSPRTSGGVGELFF. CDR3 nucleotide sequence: TGTGCCAGCAGTCCTAGGACTAGCGGGGGAGTCGGGGAGCTGTTTTTT.